These 13 T cell receptor beta chains originate from one sample sequenced in a study of tissue T cells after allogeneic stem cell transplantation. Libraries were prepared by immunoSEQ multiplex PCR; TCRdb keeps only in-frame clonotypes and omits some of them. The sample holds 9,500 or so clones; around 40% are singletons and the top ten take approximately 1.4%. The sample's time point: mouse harvest day 7 after allogeneic transplant. Each mouse received 10^7 T-cell-depleted marrow cells plus 10^6 splenic CD5+ T cells by tail vein. The specimen was skin. These receptors were obtained from a female BALB/c mouse given C57BL/6 T cells with graft-versus-host disease after an allogeneic hematopoietic cell transplant.

This clone was observed a handful of times. The genes are named according to mouse. The read terminates 1 residue before the CDR3 end, so the remaining end is supplied by the germline J gene. The chain couples TRBV26 to TRBJ2-4; 10 nucleotides line up with TRBD1. The germline V gene encodes CDR1 KGHPV and CDR2 FQNQEV (reference sequence). The CDR3 runs to 15 residues. Trimming took 6 bases from V and 0 from J; bases not matched to a gene: 3. The CDR3 sequence: CASSRDRGSQNTLYF. Incomplete CDR3 DNA: TGTGCCAGCAGCCGGGACAGGGGAAGTCAAAACACCTTGTAC.

This clone appeared a few times. The germline and genes are mouse ones. The read is 1 residue too short to cover the CDR3 end, so that end is filled in from the germline J gene. The chain combines TRBV19 with TRBJ1-4; TRBD1 might be the D (6 bases). The CDR3 extends over 15 amino acids. V was trimmed by 0 bases and J by 3 bases, leaving 9 bases between them. From germline, CDR1 is FNHDT and CDR2 SITEND (reference sequence). The sequenced part of the CDR3 DNA is TGTGCCAGCAGTATAGGAACAGGGCCCAACGAAAGATTATTT. Its protein is CASSIGTGPNERLF. The CDR3 as a whole reads CASSIGTGPNERLFF.

A remark on this clone: Gene names follow the mouse nomenclature. Read sequence stops 1 residue before the CDR3 end, and the germline J gene provides the missing end. The chain has TRBV19 and TRBJ2-7, with D possibly being TRBD1 or TRBD2 (6 bases each). CDR3 length: 12 amino acids. The germline CDR1 and CDR2 sequences are FNHDT and SITEND (reference sequence). Trimming removed 2 bases at V and 7 bases at J, with 10 bases between. CDR3 residues: CASSMGAREQYF. The sequenced part of the CDR3 DNA is TGTGCCAGCAGTATGGGGGCGAGAGAACAGTAC.

This clone came up a few times. Germline and genes: mouse. The CDR3 end is not reached by the read, which stops 1 residue before it; the germline J gene fills it in. This sample includes further DNA sequences coding for the same CDR3. The chain recombines TRBV12-2 with TRBJ1-3; TRBD1 might be the D (5 bases). Per the germline V gene, CDR1 is SGHLS and CDR2 is HYDKME. Trimming cost V 4 bases and J 0 bases, with 9 bases left between them. The CDR3 spans 14 residues. The sequenced CDR3 bases are TGTGCCAGCTCCCTAGGGGATTCTGGAAATACGCTCTAT. Translated, it gives CASSLGDSGNTLY. The whole CDR3 region reads CASSLGDSGNTLYF.

About this clone: Genes and germline come from the mouse. The read falls 1 residue short of the CDR3 end, and the missing part is taken from the germline J gene. This chain links TRBV26 with TRBJ1-3; 7 positions match TRBD1. V dropped 6 bases and J dropped 4; count of bases not matched to a gene: 6. The CDR3 loop spans 14 amino acids. CDR1 KGHPV and CDR2 FQNQEV come from the germline V gene (reference sequence). The CDR3: CASSFDRAGNTLYF. The DNA read from the CDR3 is TGTGCCAGCAGCTTCGACAGGGCCGGAAATACGCTCTAT.

Note on this clone: Each gene name is a mouse one. CDR3 protein: CSSSRDIQDTQYF. CDR3 DNA (partial): TGCTCCAGCAGTCGGGACATCCAAGACACCCAGTAC. The chain has TRBV23 and TRBJ2-5; the D segment call TRBD1 is taken from the table without a DNA check. The CDR3 goes on 1 residue after the read ends, and that part is filled in from the germline J gene. From germline, CDR1 is KGHTA and CDR2 FQNQQP. This CDR3 contains 13 residues.

To note about this clone: Gene and germline names: mouse. The read comes to an end 1 residue before the CDR3 does, leaving the germline J gene to fill in the end. This sequence joins TRBV1 and TRBJ2-1; 8 bases map to TRBD2. This CDR3 comprises 14 residues. After removal of 3 bases from V and 4 bases from J, the junction contained 2 bases not matched to a gene. Germline CDR1 is NSQYPW and CDR2 is LRSPGD (reference sequence). The CDR3 sequence is CTCSARTGYAEQFF. CDR3 DNA, as far as it was read: TGCACCTGCAGTGCGAGGACTGGGTATGCTGAGCAGTTC.

On this clone: Gene names are the mouse ones. The CDR3 goes on 1 residue after the read ends, and that part is filled in from the germline J gene. J is TRBJ1-3 and V is TRBV26; D unresolved. CDR1 is KGHPV and CDR2 is FQNQEV in the germline V gene (reference sequence). Trimming took off 4 bases at V and 0 bases at J, with 7 bases between the two ends. The CDR3 totals 14 residues. The CDR3 bases that were read are TGTGCCAGCAGTCCCTCAAATTCTGGAAATACGCTCTAT. This sequence encodes CASSPSNSGNTLY. The entire CDR3 sequence reads CASSPSNSGNTLYF.

Concerning this clone itself: Gene names and germline match the mouse. Coverage ceases 1 residue before the CDR3 finishes, and the germline J gene fills in the end. The chain carries TRBV26 and TRBJ2-4; D ambiguous. The germline V gene encodes CDR1 KGHPV and CDR2 FQNQEV (reference sequence). This CDR3 has 13 amino acids. Between the trimmed V and J ends, which lost 6 bases and 0 bases, there was a span of 7 bases. The CDR3: CASRTTSQNTLYF. The sequenced CDR3 bases are TGTGCCAGCAGGACAACTAGTCAAAACACCTTGTAC.

Concerning this clone itself: Mouse germline and gene names are used. The chain's CDR3 is CASSGQSSYEQYF. Partial CDR3 DNA: TGTGCCAGCAGTGGACAGAGCTCCTATGAACAGTAC. The J gene is TRBJ2-7, the V gene TRBV13-1, with D possibly being TRBD1 (5 bases). The read is 1 residue too short to cover the CDR3 end, so that end is filled in from the germline J gene. Trimming cost V 3 bases and J 0 bases, with 7 bases left between them. The CDR3 sequence is 13 residues long. Germline V gives CDR1 NSHNY, CDR2 SYGAGN.

To note about this clone: Mouse gene names apply. The sequence runs out 1 residue before the end of the CDR3; the remainder is reconstructed from the germline J gene. This chain uses TRBV19 with TRBJ1-3; unclear D gene. Trimming pared 5 bases from V and 0 bases from J, leaving 9 bases between. The CDR3 is made up of 14 amino acids. The germline CDR1 and CDR2 sequences are FNHDT and SITEND (reference sequence). The CDR3 bases that were read are TGTGCCAGCAGCCTCGACAATTCTGGAAATACGCTCTAT. Translation gives CASSLDNSGNTLY. Given in full, the CDR3 is CASSLDNSGNTLYF.

Of note for this clone: Here the gene names and germline are mouse. The read ends 1 residue shy of where the CDR3 ends; the end is completed using the germline J gene. The rearrangement joins TRBV13-1 to TRBJ2-3; 9 positions match TRBD2. Germline CDR1 reads NSHNY; CDR2 reads SYGAGN. Germline trimming cut 7 bases from V and 4 bases from J; bases unmatched to any gene: 1. The CDR3 extends over 12 amino acids. The sequenced CDR3 bases are TGTGCCAGCGGACTGGGGTCAGAAACGCTGTAT. Translating it yields CASGLGSETLY. The CDR3 reads in full as CASGLGSETLYF.

About this clone itself: All gene names here are mouse names. The CDR3 extends 1 residue past the end of the read, so its final part is completed from the germline J gene. This rearrangement joins TRBV26 to TRBJ1-2; a possible D gene is TRBD1 (5 bases). The germline V gene encodes CDR1 KGHPV and CDR2 FQNQEV (reference sequence). The CDR3 covers 13 residues. Trimming took 2 bases from V and 5 from J, leaving 9 bases between them. The sequenced part of the CDR3 DNA is TGTGCCAGCAGTCTGCCAGGGAGGTCCGACTACACC. This gives the protein CASSLPGRSDYT. The complete CDR3 protein is CASSLPGRSDYTF. Full variable domain (remainder filled in from reference TRBV26 and TRBJ1-2): NSKVIQTPRYLVKGQGQKAKMRCIPEKGHPVVFWYQQNKNNEFKFLINFQNQEVLQQIDMTEKRFSAECPSNSPCSLEIQSSEAGDSALYLCASSLPGRSDYTFGSGTRLLVI.